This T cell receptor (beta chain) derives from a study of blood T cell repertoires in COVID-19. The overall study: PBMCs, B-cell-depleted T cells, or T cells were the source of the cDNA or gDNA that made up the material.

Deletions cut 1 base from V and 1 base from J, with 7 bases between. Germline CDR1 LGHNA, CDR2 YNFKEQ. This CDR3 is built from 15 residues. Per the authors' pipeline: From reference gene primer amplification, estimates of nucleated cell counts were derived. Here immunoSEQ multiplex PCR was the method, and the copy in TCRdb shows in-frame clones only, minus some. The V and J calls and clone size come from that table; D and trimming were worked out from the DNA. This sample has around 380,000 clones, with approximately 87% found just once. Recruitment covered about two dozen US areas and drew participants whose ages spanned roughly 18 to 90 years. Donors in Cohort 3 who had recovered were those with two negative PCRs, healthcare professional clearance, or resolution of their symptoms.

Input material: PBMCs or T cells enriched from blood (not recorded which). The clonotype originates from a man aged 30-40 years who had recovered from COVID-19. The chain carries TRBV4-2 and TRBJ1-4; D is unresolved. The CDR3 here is CASSQAIRTNEKLFF. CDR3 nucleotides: TGTGCCAGCAGCCAAGCAATCAGAACTAATGAAAAACTGTTTTTT.